The 18 T cell receptor beta chains reported below all come from one sample, sequenced in a study of Graves' ophthalmopathy and Graves' hyperthyroidism. The TCR beta CDR3 regions underwent amplification from RNA transcripts. Second-round multiplex PCR came after a first-round RT-PCR that employed HTBI primers. TCRdb called the multiplex PCR reads again in MiXCR, with one record for every CDR3 protein. The sample has 200,000 to 250,000 distinct CDR3 sequences; roughly 21% are singletons. Material for sequencing was peripheral blood. The receptors originated from a woman in her forties or fifties with Graves' ophthalmopathy.

This clonotype was observed at least ten times. This chain links TRBV20-1 with TRBJ1-6, with 8 bases identical to TRBD1. The CDR3 extends over 15 amino acids. J gave up 7 bases and V 1 base, and 6 bases lay outside the gene matches. Germline CDR1 and CDR2: DFQATT and SNEGSKA (reference sequence). The CDR3 loop reads CSARAPQGENSPLHF. The CDR3 nucleotides are TGCAGTGCTAGAGCACCACAGGGGGAAAATTCACCCCTCCACTTT.

The V gene is TRBV6-1, the J gene TRBJ2-3; 8 bases line up with TRBD2. The germline V gene encodes CDR1 MNHNS and CDR2 SASEGT. Germline trimming cut 5 bases from V and 6 bases from J; bases unmatched to any gene: 13. This CDR3 comprises 16 residues. The CDR3 protein is CASSHSGVIISDTQYF. The CDR3 nucleotides read TGTGCCAGCAGTCATAGCGGGGTGATAATTTCCGATACGCAGTATTTT.

This CDR3 is CASRRERQEDTEAFF. The CDR3 region has the DNA TGCGCCAGCAGACGGGAACGACAGGAGGACACTGAAGCTTTCTTT. The V and J genes are TRBV5-1 and TRBJ1-1; tentative D call: TRBD1 (6 bases). Germline V CDR1 and CDR2: SGHRS, YFSETQ. This CDR3 region has 15 residues. Deletions cut 5 bases from V and 3 bases from J, with 17 bases between. Based on the CDR3 plus reference TRBV5-1 and TRBJ1-1, the full variable domain is KAGVTQTPRYLIKTRGQQVTLSCSPISGHRSVSWYQQTPGQGLQFLFEYFSETQRNKGNFPGRFSGRQFSNSRSEMNVSTLELGDSALYLCASRRERQEDTEAFFGQGTRLTVV.

This clonotype was counted at least ten times. V is TRBV6-1 and J is TRBJ2-5, with D hard to call. There are 13 residues in the CDR3. V lost 8 bases to trimming and J lost 2 bases, with 12 bases between them. CDR1 MNHNS and CDR2 SASEGT come from the germline V gene. CDR3 DNA sequence: TGTGCCAGCGGTAATGGCCCTCAAGAGACCCAGTACTTC. It encodes CASGNGPQETQYF.

This clonotype was found a few times. The chain has TRBV11-1 and TRBJ2-5; 9 bases line up with TRBD2. The CDR3 has 17 amino acids. V trimming: 5 bases; J trimming: 5 bases; junction bases outside the gene matches: 15. The germline V gene encodes CDR1 SGHAT and CDR2 FQDESV (reference sequence). The CDR3 nucleotides are TGTGCCAGCAGCCCGATAGCGGGAGCGGGGTCGACGGAGACCCAGTACTTC. This sequence encodes CASSPIAGAGSTETQYF. The full variable domain, its missing parts supplied by reference TRBV11-1 and TRBJ2-5, is EAEVAQSPRYKITEKSQAVAFWCDPISGHATLYWYRQILGQGPELLVQFQDESVVDDSQLPKDRFSAERLKGVDSTLKIQPAELGDSAMYLCASSPIAGAGSTETQYFGPGTRLLVL.

V and J are TRBV6-2 or TRBV6-3 and TRBJ2-5; D may be TRBD1 (5 bases). Germline lookup yields CDR1 MNHEY and CDR2 SVGEGT. Trimming pared 7 bases from V and 3 bases from J, leaving 21 bases between. The CDR3 contains 16 residues. The CDR3 nucleotides read TGTGCCAGCACCAGACCGCAGGGATGGGGAAAAGAGACCCAGTACTTC. Protein sequence: CASTRPQGWGKETQYF.

Many counts were recorded for this clonotype. The V and J genes are TRBV2 and TRBJ2-5; perhaps TRBD2 as D (6 bases). Trimming pared 4 bases from V and 5 bases from J, leaving 17 bases between. The CDR3 length is 15 residues. The germline CDR1 and CDR2 sequences are SNHLY and FYNNEI. As DNA, the CDR3 is TGTGCCAGCAGTGTAACGGGAGTTCGCGGTGAGACCCAGTACTTC. The encoded protein is CASSVTGVRGETQYF.

In regard to this clonotype: The junction departs from germline at one end; a sequencing error may be responsible. The chain links TRBV12-3 or TRBV12-4 to TRBJ1-5; no clear D gene. The length of the CDR3 is 13 residues. The chain's CDR3 is CVSSWAGNQPQHF. CDR3 in DNA: TGTGTCAGCAGTTGGGCGGGGAATCAGCCCCAGCATTTT.

There are many counts of this clonotype. CDR3 in amino acids: CASSYSNLGPSGSYEQYF. The CDR3 DNA follows: TGTGCCAGCAGTTACTCGAATCTTGGGCCTAGCGGGAGCTACGAGCAGTACTTC. V usage is TRBV6-2 or TRBV6-3 and J usage is TRBJ2-7; 10 bases map to TRBD2. The germline V gene has CDR1 MNHEY and CDR2 SVGEGT. Trimming removed 0 bases from V and 3 bases from J; junction bases left unmatched: 11. The CDR3 has 18 amino acids.

This chain links TRBV20-1 with TRBJ2-2; the match to TRBD2 covers 7 bases. Germline values: CDR1 DFQATT, CDR2 SNEGSKA (reference sequence). The V and J ends lost 6 bases and 4 bases, in that order; junction bases with no gene match: 5. The CDR3 extends over 13 amino acids. CDR3 loop: CSAPTSATGELFF. The CDR3 nucleotides are TGCAGTGCACCTACTAGCGCCACCGGGGAGCTGTTTTTT.

V usage is TRBV7-3 and J usage is TRBJ1-1; D is unresolved. With 3 bases removed from V and 5 bases from J, the gap between germline ends came to 16 bases. CDR1 is SGHTA and CDR2 is FQGTGA in the germline V gene. The length of the CDR3 is 15 residues. This chain's CDR3 is CASSLFSGSWTEAFF. In DNA, the CDR3 is TGTGCCAGCAGCTTGTTTTCCGGGAGTTGGACTGAAGCTTTCTTT.

There are many counts of this clonotype. The V call is TRBV25-1, the J call TRBJ2-5; 7 nucleotides line up with TRBD2. Germline V gives CDR1 MGHDK, CDR2 SYGVNS. With 1 base clipped from V and 4 bases from J, the junction kept 12 bases outside the gene matches. This CDR3 is 17 amino acids long. CDR3 amino acids: CASSESWGGPGSETQYF. The DNA for the CDR3 is TGTGCCAGCAGTGAATCTTGGGGGGGACCGGGATCAGAGACCCAGTACTTC.

This clonotype was detected many times. This chain uses TRBV4-2 with TRBJ2-7; TRBD2 matches at 16 bases. With V trimmed by 3 bases and J by 2 bases, 7 bases remained unmatched. This CDR3 comprises 18 residues. Germline CDR1 LGHNA, CDR2 YNFKEQ. The CDR3 is CASSQKGLAGGLTYEQYF. The CDR3 DNA sequence: TGTGCCAGCAGCCAGAAGGGACTAGCGGGAGGGCTCACCTACGAGCAGTACTTC.

The table lists this clonotype with many counts. The V gene is TRBV5-1, the J gene TRBJ1-2; unclear D gene. From germline, CDR1 is SGHRS and CDR2 YFSETQ. The V gene lost 4 bases and the J gene lost 5 bases, with 12 bases spanning the gap. The CDR3 runs 13 residues. For the CDR3, the DNA is TGCGCCAGCAGCCCGGCATCAAGATATGGCTACACCTTC. It specifies CASSPASRYGYTF.

This clonotype was seen more than once but under ten times. The chain carries TRBV6-2 or TRBV6-3 and TRBJ2-7, with a possible D match to TRBD2 (5 bases). Trimming shortened V by 0 bases and J by 2 bases, and 17 bases separated the two germline ends. Per germline, CDR1 MNHEY and CDR2 SVGEGT. This CDR3 has 17 residues. The chain's CDR3 is CASSYSWVEGRTYEQYF. Written as DNA, the CDR3 is TGTGCCAGCAGTTACTCGTGGGTTGAGGGAAGGACCTACGAGCAGTACTTC.

For this clonotype: At one end, the junction sequence differs from germline, possibly due to a read error. The chain is built from TRBV7-9 and TRBJ2-7; TRBD1 is a possible D gene (6 bases). The germline gives CDR1 SEHNR, CDR2 FQNEAQ (reference sequence). The CDR3 sequence is 15 residues long. The CDR3 reads CASSSGVDPLHEQSF. CDR3 nucleotides: TGTGCCAGCAGCTCAGGGGTGGACCCCCTCCACGAGCAGTCCTTC.

Many counts were recorded for this clonotype. This rearrangement joins TRBV30 to TRBJ2-2; D unclear. With 0 bases removed from V and 0 bases from J, the gap between germline ends came to 8 bases. The length of the CDR3 is 15 residues. The germline CDR1 and CDR2 sequences are GTSNPN and SVGIG (reference sequence). CDR3 sequence: CAWSVEDPNTGELFF. The CDR3 bases are TGTGCCTGGAGTGTTGAGGACCCGAACACCGGGGAGCTGTTTTTT. The full variable domain, completed using reference TRBV30 and TRBJ2-2, is SQTIHQWPATLVQPVGSPLSLECTVEGTSNPNLYWYRQAAGRGLQLLFYSVGIGQISSEVPQNLSASRPQDRQFILSSKKLLLSDSGFYLCAWSVEDPNTGELFFGEGSRLTVL.

This clonotype has ten or more counts. This rearrangement joins TRBV5-1 to TRBJ1-6; no definite D call. This CDR3 has 12 residues. The germline V gene has CDR1 SGHRS and CDR2 YFSETQ. V was pared by 5 bases and J by 5 bases, with 5 bases between. The CDR3: CASRDDNSPLHF. The CDR3 DNA reads TGCGCCAGCAGGGACGATAATTCACCCCTCCACTTT.